The present TCR beta chain was sequenced within a study of cytomegalovirus exposure and HLA in healthy donors. The length of the CDR3 is 13 residues. V lost 6 bases to trimming and J lost 1 base, with 9 bases between them. In germline, CDR1 is MNHEY, CDR2 SVGAGI. With 60 Vbeta and 13 Jbeta primers, the PCR was carried out. The repertoire was sequenced with immunoSEQ multiplex PCR; TCRdb's copy has only in-frame clones and lacks some. The sample consists of around 150,000 clones, roughly 79% of them appearing once. Study-wide points: The authors considered a cluster of highly shared sequence variants likely to be a sequencing artifact.

As regards this clone: What it binds is not known.

The chain has TRBV6-5 and TRBJ1-1; D is perhaps TRBD1 (6 bases). This clonotype originated in a woman in her forties or fifties in good health and CMV-seronegative. The sequenced sample was PBMCs. CDR3 sequence: CASRRGGNTEAFF. DNA of the CDR3: TGTGCCAGCAGAAGGGGGGGGAACACTGAAGCTTTCTTT.